The rows below give T cell receptor beta chains drawn from one sample of a study of blood T cell repertoires in COVID-19. The method was immunoSEQ multiplex PCR; TCRdb's version includes in-frame clones alone and lacks a portion of them. Of fewer than 300,000 clones listed, approximately 89% are singletons. What was sequenced was peripheral blood. These receptors all stem from a woman aged 45-65 years with acute or convalescent COVID-19. CDR3s include the opening cysteine and the closing phenylalanine or tryptophan. D genes are given only for firm matches. Some rows mark clone size as missing; the rest say once, few, many or name a class of expanded clone.

v_call	clone_size	d_call	j_call	cdr3_nt	cdr3_aa
TRBV5-1	-	-	TRBJ1-1	TGCGCCAGCAGCCCCGAACAGGCTTACACTGAAGCTTTCTTT	CASSPEQAYTEAFF
TRBV27	-	-	TRBJ2-3	TGTGCCAGCAGTCCGTGGACAATTAGCACAGATACGCAGTATTTT	CASSPWTISTDTQYF
TRBV13	-	-	TRBJ2-7	TGTGCCAGCAGCTCGTGGACTTCAGCCTACGAGCAGTACTTC	CASSSWTSAYEQYF
TRBV24-1	once	-	TRBJ1-2	TGTGCCACCAGTGATCCCCTGAGTGGCTACACCTTC	CATSDPLSGYTF
TRBV6-5	once	-	TRBJ1-1	TGTGCCAGCGTCTCGAGCGGGGACACTGAAGCTTTCTTT	CASVSSGDTEAFF
TRBV7-2	-	-	TRBJ2-1	TGTGCCAGCAGCTTAACCACCGGGACTGGCCTGAATGAGCAGTTCTTC	CASSLTTGTGLNEQFF
TRBV30	-	-	TRBJ1-4	TGTGCCTGGAGTGGGCAGGGTTTTGAAAAACTGTTTTTT	CAWSGQGFEKLFF
TRBV9	-	TRBD1	TRBJ1-2	TGTGCCAGCAGCGTATTCTCGACAGGGAACTATGGCTACACCTTC	CASSVFSTGNYGYTF
TRBV7-2	-	TRBD1	TRBJ2-4	TGTGCCAGCAGCTCAAGCAGGGGGTGGAAAAACATTCAGTACTTC	CASSSSRGWKNIQYF
TRBV28	-	-	TRBJ1-5	TGTGCCAGCCGTAGGGGGACTAGCAATCAGCCCCAGCATTTT	CASRRGTSNQPQHF
TRBV7-9	-	-	TRBJ2-1	TGTGCCAGCAGCTGGGGTAGCGGTTCCTACAATGAGCAGTTCTTC	CASSWGSGSYNEQFF
TRBV5-5	-	-	TRBJ1-1	TGTGCCAGCAGCTTGGCCCCCCAGAACACTGAAGCTTTCTTT	CASSLAPQNTEAFF
TRBV10-3	-	TRBD1	TRBJ2-5	TGTGCCATCAGTGAGTTATTGGGGACAGGGGGCGGAGAGACCCAGTACTTC	CAISELLGTGGGETQYF
TRBV5-5	-	TRBD1	TRBJ2-1	TGTGCCAGCAGCTTGGACAGGGGGCCCAATGAGCAGTTCTTC	CASSLDRGPNEQFF
TRBV5-1	-	-	TRBJ2-1	TGCGCCAGCAGCTTGGAGGGAGTATACAATGAGCAGTTCTTC	CASSLEGVYNEQFF
TRBV5-1	-	TRBD1	TRBJ2-7	TGCGCCAGCAGCTTGGGACAGGGGTCTTTCTCCTACGAGCAGTACTTC	CASSLGQGSFSYEQYF
TRBV24-1	-	-	TRBJ1-5	TGTGCCACCAGTGATGGGACCAGGGGAAATAGCAATCAGCCCCAGCATTTT	CATSDGTRGNSNQPQHF
TRBV5-1	-	-	TRBJ2-7	TGCGCCAGCAGCTTGGGCCCAGATACCTCCTACGAGCAGTACTTC	CASSLGPDTSYEQYF
TRBV4-1	-	TRBD2	TRBJ2-7	TGCGCCAGCAGCCAAGAGACTAGCGGGAGGGCCACGTACGAGCAGTACTTC	CASSQETSGRATYEQYF
TRBV5-4	-	TRBD1	TRBJ2-3	TGTGCCAGCAGCTCCGACAGGGGGCGCCCAGATACGCAGTATTTT	CASSSDRGRPDTQYF
TRBV4-1	-	-	TRBJ2-7	TGCGCCAGCAGCCAAGTTGCCGGTTCCTACGAGCAGTACTTC	CASSQVAGSYEQYF
TRBV12-3/TRBV12-4	-	-	TRBJ2-5	TGTGCCAGCAGTGACCGGGACACGGAGACCCAGTACTTC	CASSDRDTETQYF
TRBV19	-	-	TRBJ2-7	TGTGCCAGTAGTGTACTAGGGGGACCTGGCGAGCAGTACTTC	CASSVLGGPGEQYF
TRBV24-1	-	-	TRBJ2-3	TGTGCCACCAGTGAACCGGGTCCCGGTGGGGCCACAGATACGCAGTATTTT	CATSEPGPGGATDTQYF
TRBV6-2/TRBV6-3	-	TRBD1	TRBJ1-5	TGTGCCAGCAGTTACGTGGTCCAACAGGGGAAGCGTCAGCCCCAGCATTTT	CASSYVVQQGKRQPQHF
TRBV5-1	-	-	TRBJ2-7	TGCGCCAGCAGCGACCCAGGGCACCTCAGGGTGCAGTACTTC	CASSDPGHLRVQYF
TRBV5-5	-	TRBD1	TRBJ1-3	TGTGCCAGCAGCAACCCCGGGACAGGGGATGGCACCATATATTTT	CASSNPGTGDGTIYF
TRBV7-2	-	TRBD1	TRBJ1-5	TGTGCCAGCAGTCTAAGGACAGGAGAGAGCCAGCCCCAGCATTTT	CASSLRTGESQPQHF
TRBV24-1	-	-	TRBJ1-3	TGTGCCACCGGGTACAGGGTTAAGACTGGAAACACCATATATTTT	CATGYRVKTGNTIYF
TRBV11-2	-	TRBD1	TRBJ2-3	TGTGCCAGCAGCTTGGGTCCACAGGGGGATACGCAGTATTTT	CASSLGPQGDTQYF
TRBV5-4	-	TRBD1	TRBJ1-1	TGTGCCAGCAGCGTAGGGGGCGGGTTGAACACTGAAGCTTTCTTT	CASSVGGGLNTEAFF
TRBV7-9	-	TRBD2	TRBJ2-5	TGTGCCAGCAGCTTACCTCTAGCGGGAGACCCCCAAGAGACCCAGTACTTC	CASSLPLAGDPQETQYF
TRBV7-2	-	TRBD1	TRBJ2-4	TGTGCCAGCAGCTTAGGTCCCGGGACAGGGTTGGGAAACATTCAGTACTTC	CASSLGPGTGLGNIQYF
TRBV29-1	-	-	TRBJ2-2	TGCAGCGTTGAAGATCCCTGGGCAGAGACGAACACCGGGGAGCTGTTTTTT	CSVEDPWAETNTGELFF
TRBV7-2	-	TRBD1	TRBJ1-2	TGTGCCAGCAGCGCCACGGGACAGGGGGCTTACTATGGCTACACCTTC	CASSATGQGAYYGYTF
TRBV6-5	-	TRBD2	TRBJ2-1	TGTGCCAGCAGCAAAGCGGGAGACAATGAGCAGTTCTTC	CASSKAGDNEQFF
TRBV9	-	-	TRBJ1-5	TGTGCCAGCAGCCCACCCGGGGAGGGTAGGGCGCAGCCCCAGCATTTT	CASSPPGEGRAQPQHF
TRBV24-1	-	-	TRBJ1-4	TGTGCCACCAGCAGGTCTAATGAAAAACTGTTTTTT	CATSRSNEKLFF
TRBV10-3	-	TRBD2	TRBJ2-1	TGTGCCATCAGATCAGCCGGGACTAGCGGGAGTGGTGAGCAGTTCTTC	CAIRSAGTSGSGEQFF
TRBV28	-	TRBD2	TRBJ2-7	TGTGCCAGCAGGACTAGCGGGAGCGCAGCCTACGAGCAGTACTTC	CASRTSGSAAYEQYF
TRBV19	-	-	TRBJ1-5	TGTGCCAGTAGTAACAGGGAGAATCAGCCCCAGCATTTT	CASSNRENQPQHF
TRBV27	once	TRBD1	TRBJ2-2	TGTGCCAGCAGTTCTCGACAGGGGTGGACCGGGGAGCTGTTTTTT	CASSSRQGWTGELFF